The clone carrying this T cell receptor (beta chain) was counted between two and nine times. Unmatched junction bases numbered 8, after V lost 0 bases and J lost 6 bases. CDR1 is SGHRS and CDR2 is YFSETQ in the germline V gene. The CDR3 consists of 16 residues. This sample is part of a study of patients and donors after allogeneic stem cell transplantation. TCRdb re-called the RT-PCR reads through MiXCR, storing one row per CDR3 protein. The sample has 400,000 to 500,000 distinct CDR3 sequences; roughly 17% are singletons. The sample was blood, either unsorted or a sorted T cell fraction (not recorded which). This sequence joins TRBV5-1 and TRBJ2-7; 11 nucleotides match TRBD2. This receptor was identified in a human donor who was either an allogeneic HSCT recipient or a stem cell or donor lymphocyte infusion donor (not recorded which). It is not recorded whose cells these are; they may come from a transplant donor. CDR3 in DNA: TGCGCCAGCAGCTTGGGGGGGACTAGCGGTAGGTTCGAGCAGTACTTC. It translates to CASSLGGTSGRFEQYF.